This TCR beta chain was identified in a study of T cells in Graves' hyperthyroidism and ophthalmopathy. For the study at large: At the time of initial diagnosis and before any treatment, peripheral blood was collected.

CDR3 length equals 13 residues. The germline V and J ends were trimmed by 3 bases and 5 bases, with 10 bases remaining between them. Germline V gene sequence: CDR1 SEHNR, CDR2 FQNEAQ (reference sequence). This clonotype was detected a few times. Given a much more abundant clone one base away, this may be a read error. Stable Graves' hyperthyroidism denoted no ophthalmopathy progression over 18 months. Each patient was aged 18 to 65 and had newly diagnosed hyperthyroidism of under 2 months' duration. It was RNA transcripts that yielded the amplified TCR beta CDR3 regions. The HTBI primer set drove a first-round RT-PCR of the TCR CDR3. In TCRdb, the multiplex PCR reads were re-called with MiXCR into one record per CDR3 protein. The sample lists about 560,000 distinct CDR3 sequences, approximately 16% seen once, with about 17% in the top ten.

The rearrangement uses TRBV7-9 and TRBJ2-5; D might be TRBD2 (5 bases). This TCR came from a woman between 18 and 29 years old with Graves' hyperthyroidism. Sequenced material: blood. The CDR3: CASSFGIGETQYF. For the CDR3, the DNA is TGTGCCAGCAGCTTCGGGATAGGGGAGACCCAGTACTTC.